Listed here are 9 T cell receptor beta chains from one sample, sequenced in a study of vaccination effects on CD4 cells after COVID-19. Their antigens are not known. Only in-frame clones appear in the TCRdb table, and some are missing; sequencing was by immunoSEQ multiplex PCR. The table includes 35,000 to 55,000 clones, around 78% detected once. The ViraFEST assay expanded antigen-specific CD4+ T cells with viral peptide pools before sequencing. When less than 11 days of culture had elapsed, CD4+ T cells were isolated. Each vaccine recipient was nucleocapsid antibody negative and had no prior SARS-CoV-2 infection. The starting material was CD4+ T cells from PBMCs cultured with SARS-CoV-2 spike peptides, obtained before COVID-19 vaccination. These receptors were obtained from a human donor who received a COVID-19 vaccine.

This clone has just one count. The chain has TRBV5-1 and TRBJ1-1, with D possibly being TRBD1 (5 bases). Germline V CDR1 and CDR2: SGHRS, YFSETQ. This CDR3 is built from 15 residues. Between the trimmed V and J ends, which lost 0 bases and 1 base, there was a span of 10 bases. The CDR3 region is CASSLVGGGNTEAFF. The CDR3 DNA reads TGCGCCAGCAGCTTGGTTGGGGGGGGGAACACTGAAGCTTTCTTT.

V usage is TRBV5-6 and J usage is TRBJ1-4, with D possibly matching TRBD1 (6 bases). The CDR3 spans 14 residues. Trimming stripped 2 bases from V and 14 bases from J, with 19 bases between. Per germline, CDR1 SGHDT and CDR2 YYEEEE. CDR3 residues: CASSFDGGAGRLFF. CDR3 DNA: TGTGCCAGCAGCTTTGACGGGGGCGCGGGGCGGCTGTTTTTT.

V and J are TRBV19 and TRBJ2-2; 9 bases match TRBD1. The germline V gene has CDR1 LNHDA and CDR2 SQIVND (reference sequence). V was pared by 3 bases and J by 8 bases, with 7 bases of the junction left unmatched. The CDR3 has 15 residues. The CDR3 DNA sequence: TGTGCCAGTAGTATCTGGGACAGGGTACGTGGGGAGCTGTTTTTT. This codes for CASSIWDRVRGELFF.

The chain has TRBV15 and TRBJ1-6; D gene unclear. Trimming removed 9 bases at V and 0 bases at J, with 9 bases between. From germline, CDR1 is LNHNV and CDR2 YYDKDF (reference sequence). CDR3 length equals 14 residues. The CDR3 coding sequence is TGTGCCACAGCATCGAGCTCCTATAATTCACCCCTCCACTTT. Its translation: CATASSSYNSPLHF.

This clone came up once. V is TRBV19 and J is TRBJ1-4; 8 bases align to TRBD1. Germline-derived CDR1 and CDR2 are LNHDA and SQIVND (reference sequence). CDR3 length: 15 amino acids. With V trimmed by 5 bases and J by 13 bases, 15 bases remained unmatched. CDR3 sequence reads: CASSSRTGHFPGLFF. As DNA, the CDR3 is TGTGCCAGTAGTTCGCGGACAGGGCACTTCCCGGGACTGTTTTTT.

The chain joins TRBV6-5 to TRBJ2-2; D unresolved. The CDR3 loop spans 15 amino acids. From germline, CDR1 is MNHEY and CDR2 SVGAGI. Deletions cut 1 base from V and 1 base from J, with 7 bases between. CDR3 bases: TGTGCCAGCAGTTACTTCCCCCAGAACACCGGGGAGCTGTTTTTT. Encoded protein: CASSYFPQNTGELFF.

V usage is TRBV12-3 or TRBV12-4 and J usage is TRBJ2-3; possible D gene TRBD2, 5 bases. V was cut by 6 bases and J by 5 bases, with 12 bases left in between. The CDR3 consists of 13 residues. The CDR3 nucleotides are TGTGCCAGCAGCTCCCGGGGTGTAGATACGCAGTATTTT. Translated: CASSSRGVDTQYF.

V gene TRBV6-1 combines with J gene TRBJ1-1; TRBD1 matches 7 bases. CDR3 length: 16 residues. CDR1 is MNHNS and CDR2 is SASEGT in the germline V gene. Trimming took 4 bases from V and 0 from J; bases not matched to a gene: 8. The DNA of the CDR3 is TGTGCCAGCAGTGTGCGACAGGGAGGATTGAACACTGAAGCTTTCTTT. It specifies CASSVRQGGLNTEAFF.

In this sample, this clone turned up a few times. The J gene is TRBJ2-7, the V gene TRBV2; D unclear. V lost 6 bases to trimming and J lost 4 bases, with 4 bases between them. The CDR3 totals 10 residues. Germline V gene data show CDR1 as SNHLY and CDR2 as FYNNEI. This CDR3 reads CASSGYEQYV. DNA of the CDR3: TGTGCCAGCAGCGGGTACGAGCAGTACGTC.